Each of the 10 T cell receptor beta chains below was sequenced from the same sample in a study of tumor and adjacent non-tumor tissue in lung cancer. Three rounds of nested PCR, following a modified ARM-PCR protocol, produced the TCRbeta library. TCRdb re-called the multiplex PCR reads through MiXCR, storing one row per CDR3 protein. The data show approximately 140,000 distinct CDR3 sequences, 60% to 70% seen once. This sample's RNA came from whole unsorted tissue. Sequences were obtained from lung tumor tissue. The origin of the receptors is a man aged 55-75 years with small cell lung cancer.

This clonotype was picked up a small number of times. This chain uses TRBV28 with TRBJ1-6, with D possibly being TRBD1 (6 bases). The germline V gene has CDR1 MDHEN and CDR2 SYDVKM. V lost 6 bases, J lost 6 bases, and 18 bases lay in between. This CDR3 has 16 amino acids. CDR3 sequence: CASSRYRETANSPLHF. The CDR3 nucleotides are TGTGCCAGCAGCAGGTACAGGGAGACCGCTAATTCACCCCTCCACTTT.

DNA for the CDR3: TGTGCCAGCGGCTGGAGGGCGAGCACTGAAGCTTTCTTT. The encoded protein is CASGWRASTEAFF. This chain links TRBV5-4 with TRBJ1-1; D gene ambiguous. Trimming removed 7 bases at V and 4 bases at J, with 14 bases between. The CDR3 is made up of 13 amino acids. Germline V CDR1 and CDR2: SGHNT, YYREEE (reference sequence).

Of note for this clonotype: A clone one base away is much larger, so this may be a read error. The CDR3 region is CSVSYEGNTGELFF. CDR3 sequence (DNA): TGCAGTGTTAGCTACGAGGGGAACACCGGGGAGCTGTTTTTT. The chain recombines TRBV20-1 with TRBJ2-2; tentatively, D is TRBD2 (5 bases). The CDR3 is 14 amino acids. The germline V and J ends were trimmed by 7 bases and 1 base, with 13 bases remaining between them. The V gene's germline CDR1 is DFQATT and CDR2 SNEGSKA (reference sequence).

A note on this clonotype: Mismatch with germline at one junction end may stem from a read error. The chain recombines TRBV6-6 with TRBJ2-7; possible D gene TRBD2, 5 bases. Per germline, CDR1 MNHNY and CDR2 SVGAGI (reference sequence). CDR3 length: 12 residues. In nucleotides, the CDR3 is TGTGACAGCGGTTATCGGGATTACGAGCAGTACTTC. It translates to CDSGYRDYEQYF.

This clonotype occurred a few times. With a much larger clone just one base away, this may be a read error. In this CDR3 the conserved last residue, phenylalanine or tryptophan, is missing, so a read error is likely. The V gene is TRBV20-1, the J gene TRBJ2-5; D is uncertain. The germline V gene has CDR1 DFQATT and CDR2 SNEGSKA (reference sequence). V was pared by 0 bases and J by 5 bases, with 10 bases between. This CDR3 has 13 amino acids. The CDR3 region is CSARDPRVETQYL. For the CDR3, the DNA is TGCAGTGCTAGAGATCCCCGGGTGGAGACCCAGTACCTC.

Written as DNA, the CDR3 is TGTGCCAGAAGCCGACTAGCGGGAGGAACCATGTGGGAGCTGTTTTTT. Protein: CARSRLAGGTMWELFF. This chain links TRBV6-1 with TRBJ2-2, with 13 bases aligning to TRBD2. V lost 9 bases and J lost 9; bases outside the gene matches: 13. Germline V CDR1 and CDR2: MNHNS, SASEGT. This CDR3 is built from 16 residues.

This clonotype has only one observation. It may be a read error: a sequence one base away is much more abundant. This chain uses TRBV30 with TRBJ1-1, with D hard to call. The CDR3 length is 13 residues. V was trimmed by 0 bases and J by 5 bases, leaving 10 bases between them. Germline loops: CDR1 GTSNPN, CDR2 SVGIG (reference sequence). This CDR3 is CAWSVFRWTEAFF. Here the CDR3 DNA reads TGTGCCTGGAGTGTATTTAGGTGGACTGAAGCTTTCTTT.

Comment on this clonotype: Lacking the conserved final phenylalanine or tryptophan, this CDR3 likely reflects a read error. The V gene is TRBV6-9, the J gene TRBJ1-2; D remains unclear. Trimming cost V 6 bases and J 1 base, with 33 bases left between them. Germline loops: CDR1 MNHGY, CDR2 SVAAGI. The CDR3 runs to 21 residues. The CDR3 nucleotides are TGTGCCAGCAGGGTACCAGGACGGCATATCCAGCCGGTTCAGAATAACTATGGCTACACCATC. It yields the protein CASRVPGRHIQPVQNNYGYTI.

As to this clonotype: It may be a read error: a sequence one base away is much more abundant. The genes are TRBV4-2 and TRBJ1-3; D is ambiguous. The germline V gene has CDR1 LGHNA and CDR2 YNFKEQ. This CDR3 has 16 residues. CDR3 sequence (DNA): TGTGCCAACAGCCAAGAGGGTTCTGGGCTTGGAAACACCATATATTTT. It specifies CANSQEGSGLGNTIYF.

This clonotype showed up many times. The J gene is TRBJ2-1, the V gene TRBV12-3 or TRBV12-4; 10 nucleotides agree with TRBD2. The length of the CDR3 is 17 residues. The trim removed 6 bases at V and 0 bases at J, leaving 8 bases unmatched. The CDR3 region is CASSPGTSESSYNEQFF. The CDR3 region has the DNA TGTGCCAGCAGCCCCGGGACTAGCGAAAGCTCCTACAATGAGCAGTTCTTC.